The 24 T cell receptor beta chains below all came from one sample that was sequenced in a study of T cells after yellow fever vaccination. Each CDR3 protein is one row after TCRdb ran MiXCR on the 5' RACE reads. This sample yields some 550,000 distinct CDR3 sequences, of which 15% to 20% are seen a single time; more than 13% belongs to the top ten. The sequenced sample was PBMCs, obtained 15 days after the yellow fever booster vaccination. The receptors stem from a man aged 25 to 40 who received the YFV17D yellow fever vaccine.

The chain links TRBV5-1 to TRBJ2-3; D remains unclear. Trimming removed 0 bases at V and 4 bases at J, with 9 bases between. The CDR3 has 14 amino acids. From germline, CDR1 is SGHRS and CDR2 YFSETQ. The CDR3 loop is CASSLERSSDTQYF. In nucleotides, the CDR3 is TGCGCCAGCAGCTTGGAAAGATCGTCAGATACGCAGTATTTT.

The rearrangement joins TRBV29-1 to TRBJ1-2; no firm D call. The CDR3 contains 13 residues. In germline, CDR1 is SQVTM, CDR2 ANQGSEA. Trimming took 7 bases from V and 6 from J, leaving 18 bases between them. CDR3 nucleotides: TGCAGCGCCTCGAGGAGGTTAAGGGATGGCTACACCTTC. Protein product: CSASRRLRDGYTF.

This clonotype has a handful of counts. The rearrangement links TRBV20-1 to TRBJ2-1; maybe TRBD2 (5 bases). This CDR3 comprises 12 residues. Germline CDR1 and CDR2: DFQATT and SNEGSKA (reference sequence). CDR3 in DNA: TGCAGCTCCGCAGGACTTGCTAATGAGCAGTTCTTC. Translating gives CSSAGLANEQFF.

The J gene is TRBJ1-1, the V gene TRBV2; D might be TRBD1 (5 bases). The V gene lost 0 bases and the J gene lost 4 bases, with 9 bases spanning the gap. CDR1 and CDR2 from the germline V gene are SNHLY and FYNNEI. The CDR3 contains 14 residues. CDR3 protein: CASSEAWGFTEAFF. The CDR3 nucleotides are TGTGCCAGCAGTGAAGCGTGGGGGTTCACTGAAGCTTTCTTT.

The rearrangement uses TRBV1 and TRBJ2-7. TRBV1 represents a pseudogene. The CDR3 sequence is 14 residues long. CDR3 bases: TGTACCAGCAGCCCAGACACCGCCTCGCAGAGGCACTACTTC. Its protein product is CTSSPDTASQRHYF.

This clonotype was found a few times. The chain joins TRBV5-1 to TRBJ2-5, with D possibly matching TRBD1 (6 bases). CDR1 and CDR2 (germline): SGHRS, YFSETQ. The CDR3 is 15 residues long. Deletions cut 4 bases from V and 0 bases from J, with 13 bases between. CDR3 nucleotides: TGCGCCAGCAGCGTACCGACAGGAAACCAAGAGACCCAGTACTTC. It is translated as CASSVPTGNQETQYF.

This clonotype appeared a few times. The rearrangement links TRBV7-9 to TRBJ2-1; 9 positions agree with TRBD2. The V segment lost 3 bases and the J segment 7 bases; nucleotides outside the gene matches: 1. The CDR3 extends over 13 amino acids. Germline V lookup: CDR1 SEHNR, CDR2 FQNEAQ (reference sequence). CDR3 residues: CASSFSGRNEQFF. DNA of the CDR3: TGTGCCAGCAGCTTTAGCGGGAGAAATGAGCAGTTCTTC.

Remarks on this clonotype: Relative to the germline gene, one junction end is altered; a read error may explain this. The CDR3 DNA reads as TGCGCCAGCAGTGAAGGCCCAGGTCAGCGCCAGCATTTT. Its translation: CASSEGPGQRQHF. The chain couples TRBV5-1 to TRBJ1-5; no clear D gene. The CDR3 has 13 residues. CDR1 and CDR2 (germline): SGHRS, YFSETQ. The whole variable domain, filled in from reference TRBV5-1 and TRBJ1-5, reads KAGVTQTPRYLIKTRGQQVTLSCSPISGHRSVSWYQQTPGQGLQFLFEYFSETQRNKGNFPGRFSGRQFSNSRSEMNVSTLELGDSALYLCASSEGPGQRQHFGDGTRLSIL.

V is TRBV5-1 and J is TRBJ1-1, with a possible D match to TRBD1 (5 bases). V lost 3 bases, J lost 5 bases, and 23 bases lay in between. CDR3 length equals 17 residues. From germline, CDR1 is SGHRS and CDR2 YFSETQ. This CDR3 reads CASSSEYLGRTLTEAFF. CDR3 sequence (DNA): TGCGCCAGCAGCTCCGAATATTTGGGGCGAACGTTGACTGAAGCTTTCTTT.

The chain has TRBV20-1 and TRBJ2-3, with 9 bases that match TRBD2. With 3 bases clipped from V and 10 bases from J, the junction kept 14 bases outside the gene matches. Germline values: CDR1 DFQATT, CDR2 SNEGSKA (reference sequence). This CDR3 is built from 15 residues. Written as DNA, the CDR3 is TGCAGTGCTAGTGGTCTAGCGGGAAACCGCGACGCGCAGTATTTT. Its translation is CSASGLAGNRDAQYF.

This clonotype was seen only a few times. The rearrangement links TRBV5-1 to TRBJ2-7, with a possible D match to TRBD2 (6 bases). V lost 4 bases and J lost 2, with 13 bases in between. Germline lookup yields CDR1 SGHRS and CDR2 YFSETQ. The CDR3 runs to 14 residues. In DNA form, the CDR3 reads TGCGCCAGCAGCCGGGGGACGGCCGCCTACGAGCAGTACTTC. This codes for CASSRGTAAYEQYF. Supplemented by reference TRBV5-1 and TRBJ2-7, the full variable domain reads KAGVTQTPRYLIKTRGQQVTLSCSPISGHRSVSWYQQTPGQGLQFLFEYFSETQRNKGNFPGRFSGRQFSNSRSEMNVSTLELGDSALYLCASSRGTAAYEQYFGPGTRLTVT.

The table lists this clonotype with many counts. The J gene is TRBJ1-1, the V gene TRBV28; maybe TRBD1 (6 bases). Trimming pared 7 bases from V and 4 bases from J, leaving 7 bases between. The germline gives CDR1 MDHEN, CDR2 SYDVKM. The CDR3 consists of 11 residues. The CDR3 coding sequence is TGTGCCAGCACCAGGGGCACTGAAGCTTTCTTT. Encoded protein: CASTRGTEAFF.

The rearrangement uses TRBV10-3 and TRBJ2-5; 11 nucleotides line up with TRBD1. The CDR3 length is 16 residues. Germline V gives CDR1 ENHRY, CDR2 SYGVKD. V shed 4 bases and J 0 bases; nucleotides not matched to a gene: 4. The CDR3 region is CAISVGTGGYQETQYF. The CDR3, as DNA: TGTGCCATCAGTGTTGGGACAGGGGGGTACCAAGAGACCCAGTACTTC.

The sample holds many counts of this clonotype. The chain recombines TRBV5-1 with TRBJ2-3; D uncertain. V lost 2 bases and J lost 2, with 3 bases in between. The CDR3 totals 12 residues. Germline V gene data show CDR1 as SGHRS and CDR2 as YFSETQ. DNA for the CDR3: TGCGCCAGCAGCTTTAACACAGATACGCAGTATTTT. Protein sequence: CASSFNTDTQYF. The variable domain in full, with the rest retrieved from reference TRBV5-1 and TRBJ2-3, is KAGVTQTPRYLIKTRGQQVTLSCSPISGHRSVSWYQQTPGQGLQFLFEYFSETQRNKGNFPGRFSGRQFSNSRSEMNVSTLELGDSALYLCASSFNTDTQYFGPGTRLTVL.

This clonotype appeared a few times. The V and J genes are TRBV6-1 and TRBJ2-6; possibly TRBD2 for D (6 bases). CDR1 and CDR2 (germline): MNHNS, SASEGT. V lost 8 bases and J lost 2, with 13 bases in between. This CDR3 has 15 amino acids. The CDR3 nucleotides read TGTGCCAGCTGGCAGGGAGGAACTGGGGCCAACGTCCTGACTTTC. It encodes CASWQGGTGANVLTF.

The CDR3 DNA sequence: TGCAGCGCTTATCGGACAGGGGGCTTAGAGACCCAGTACTTC. It translates to CSAYRTGGLETQYF. The chain has TRBV29-1 and TRBJ2-5, with TRBD1 matching over 11 bases. Trimming at V came to 7 bases and at J to 4 bases, leaving 8 bases not matched to a gene. Germline V CDR1 and CDR2: SQVTM, ANQGSEA. The CDR3 runs 14 residues.

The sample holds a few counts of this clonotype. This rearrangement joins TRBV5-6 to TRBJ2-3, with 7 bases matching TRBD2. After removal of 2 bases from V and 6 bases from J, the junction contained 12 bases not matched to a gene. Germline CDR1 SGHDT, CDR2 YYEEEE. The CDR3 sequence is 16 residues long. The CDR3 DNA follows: TGTGCCAGCAGCTTTACCTTAGCGGGCCTGAGGGATACGCAGTATTTT. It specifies CASSFTLAGLRDTQYF.

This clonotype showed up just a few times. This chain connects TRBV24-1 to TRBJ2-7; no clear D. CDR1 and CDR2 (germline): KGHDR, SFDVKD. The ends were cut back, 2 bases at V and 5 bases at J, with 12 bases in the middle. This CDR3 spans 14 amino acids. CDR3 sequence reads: CATSDSGRIDEQYF. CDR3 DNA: TGTGCCACCAGTGATTCCGGACGGATAGACGAGCAGTACTTC.

CDR3 sequence: CASSLDRANYNEQFF. CDR3 sequence (DNA): TGTGCCAGCAGCTTAGACAGGGCTAATTACAATGAGCAGTTCTTC. The gene calls are TRBV7-6 and TRBJ2-1; D is perhaps TRBD1 (6 bases). CDR3 length: 15 residues. Per the germline V gene, CDR1 is SGHVS and CDR2 is FNYEAQ. Trimming removed 1 base at V and 4 bases at J, with 11 bases between.

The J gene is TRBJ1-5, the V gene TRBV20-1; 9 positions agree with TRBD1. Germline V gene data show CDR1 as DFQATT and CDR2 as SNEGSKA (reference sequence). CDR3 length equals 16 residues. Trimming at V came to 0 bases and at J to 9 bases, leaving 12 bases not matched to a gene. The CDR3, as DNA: TGCAGTGCTAGAGATGGGACAGGGACGTATCATTCGCCCCAGCATTTT. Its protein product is CSARDGTGTYHSPQHF.

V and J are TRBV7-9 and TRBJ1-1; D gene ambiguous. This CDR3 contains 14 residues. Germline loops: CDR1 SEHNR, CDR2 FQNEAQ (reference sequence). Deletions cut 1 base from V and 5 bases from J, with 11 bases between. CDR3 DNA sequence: TGTGCCAGCAGCTTAGGGGTTGGGGAGACTGAAGCTTTCTTT. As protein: CASSLGVGETEAFF. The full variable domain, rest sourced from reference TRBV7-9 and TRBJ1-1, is DTGVSQNPRHKITKRGQNVTFRCDPISEHNRLYWYRQTLGQGPEFLTYFQNEAQLEKSRLLSDRFSAERPKGSFSTLEIQRTEQGDSAMYLCASSLGVGETEAFFGQGTRLTVV.

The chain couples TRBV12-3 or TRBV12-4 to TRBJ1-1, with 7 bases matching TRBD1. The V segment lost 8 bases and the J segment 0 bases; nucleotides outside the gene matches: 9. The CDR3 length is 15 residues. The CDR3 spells CASSYRGSMNTEAFF. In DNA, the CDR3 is TGTGCCAGCTCCTACAGGGGTAGCATGAACACTGAAGCTTTCTTT.

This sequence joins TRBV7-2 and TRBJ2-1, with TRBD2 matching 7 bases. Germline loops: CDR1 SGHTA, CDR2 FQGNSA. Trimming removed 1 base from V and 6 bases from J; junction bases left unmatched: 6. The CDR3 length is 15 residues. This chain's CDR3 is CASSLDAGASNEQFF. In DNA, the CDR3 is TGTGCCAGCAGCTTAGACGCGGGAGCGAGCAATGAGCAGTTCTTC.

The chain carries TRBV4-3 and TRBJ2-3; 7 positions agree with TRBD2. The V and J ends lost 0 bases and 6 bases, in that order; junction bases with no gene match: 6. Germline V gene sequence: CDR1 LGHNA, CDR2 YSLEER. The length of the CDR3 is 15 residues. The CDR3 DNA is TGCGCCAGCAGCCAAGATGGGCGGGAGTGGGATACGCAGTATTTT. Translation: CASSQDGREWDTQYF.